The 18 T cell receptor beta chains in this list originate from one sample, sequenced in a study of T cell responses to AZD1222 COVID-19 vaccine. Assay: immunoSEQ multiplex PCR; the TCRdb copy retains only in-frame clones and omits some. The sample holds 100,000 or so clones, roughly 87% seen once. The material was peripheral blood, obtained on day 0 of AZD1222 vaccination. The receptor source for this set is an adult in good health.

The chain recombines TRBV5-4 with TRBJ2-1, with a possible D match to TRBD2 (5 bases). Trimming stripped 3 bases from V and 3 bases from J, with 10 bases between. The CDR3 consists of 14 residues. Germline assignment: CDR1 SGHNT and CDR2 YYREEE (reference sequence). The CDR3 here is CASSWGAVYNEQFF. CDR3 nucleotide sequence: TGTGCCAGCAGCTGGGGAGCGGTCTACAATGAGCAGTTCTTC.

The genes are TRBV6-1 and TRBJ1-1; no clear D. Looked up from germline, CDR1 is MNHNS and CDR2 is SASEGT. The CDR3 totals 13 residues. Trimming took 1 base from V and 7 from J, leaving 10 bases between them. In nucleotides, the CDR3 is TGTGCCAGCAGTGAAGGGGCAGTGCTTGAAGCTTTCTTT. As protein: CASSEGAVLEAFF.

The chain combines TRBV6-5 with TRBJ1-5; D possibly corresponds to TRBD1 (5 bases). Trimming removed 2 bases at V and 3 bases at J, with 11 bases between. The CDR3 is 15 residues long. Germline CDR1 is MNHEY and CDR2 is SVGAGI. Written as DNA, the CDR3 is TGTGCCAGCAGTTACGGGCAGGGCGACAATCAGCCCCAGCATTTT. Amino acid sequence: CASSYGQGDNQPQHF.

V usage is TRBV27 and J usage is TRBJ2-7; D gene uncertain. The germline V gene has CDR1 MNHEY and CDR2 SMNVEV (reference sequence). CDR3 length: 15 amino acids. Trimming took 6 bases from V and 7 from J, leaving 22 bases between them. This CDR3 is CASRPRLSQGREQYF. CDR3 bases: TGTGCCAGCAGACCTCGGCTCTCACAAGGGCGGGAGCAGTACTTC.

This clone was picked up one time. The chain couples TRBV7-9 to TRBJ1-4; 9 bases line up with TRBD1. CDR1 and CDR2 (germline): SEHNR, FQNEAQ (reference sequence). V lost 3 bases, J lost 8 bases, and 4 bases stayed unmatched. The CDR3 consists of 14 residues. The CDR3 bases are TGTGCCAGCAGCTTTGGGACAGGGAGGGAAAAACTGTTTTTT. This sequence encodes CASSFGTGREKLFF.

This clone was found once. V usage is TRBV3-1 (or the pseudogene TRBV3-2) and J usage is TRBJ2-7; 11 bases are a match to TRBD2. The CDR3 covers 16 residues. CDR1 is LGHDT, CDR2 YNNKEL, per germline (reference sequence). V gave up 4 bases and J gave up 6 bases; unmatched junction bases: 11. This chain's CDR3 is CASSLPRLAGGGEQYF. CDR3 nucleotide sequence: TGTGCCAGCAGCCTGCCTCGGCTAGCGGGAGGCGGCGAGCAGTACTTC.

The rearrangement uses TRBV27 and TRBJ1-2, with 10 nucleotides matching TRBD1. CDR1 is MNHEY, CDR2 SMNVEV, per germline (reference sequence). This CDR3 comprises 14 residues. The junction had 8 bases not matched to a gene; V was cut back by 5 bases and J by 8 bases. CDR3 DNA: TGTGCCAGCAGTGATAGGGACAGGGGTCAAGGCTACACCTTC. It specifies CASSDRDRGQGYTF.

The rearrangement uses TRBV29-1 and TRBJ1-1; a weak D match, TRBD1 (5 bases). CDR3 length: 13 amino acids. V shed 3 bases and J shed 3 bases, with 11 bases lying between them. Germline V gene sequence: CDR1 SQVTM, CDR2 ANQGSEA. The CDR3: CSVDGQGYTEAFF. For the CDR3, the DNA is TGCAGCGTTGACGGTCAGGGTTACACTGAAGCTTTCTTT.

V and J are TRBV4-2 and TRBJ1-5; D is unresolved. Germline-derived CDR1 and CDR2 are LGHNA and YNFKEQ. The CDR3 has 13 residues. V lost 0 bases and J lost 3, with 3 bases in between. The chain's CDR3 is CASSQDVNQPQHF. In DNA, the CDR3 is TGTGCCAGCAGCCAAGACGTCAATCAGCCCCAGCATTTT.

In this sample, this clone turned up a few times. The rearrangement joins TRBV6-5 to TRBJ2-3, with D unclear. With 0 bases removed from V and 2 bases from J, the gap between germline ends came to 9 bases. The V gene's germline CDR1 is MNHEY and CDR2 SVGAGI. The CDR3 runs to 15 residues. The CDR3 sequence: CASSYSTPDTDTQYF. CDR3 in DNA: TGTGCCAGCAGTTACTCGACGCCGGACACAGATACGCAGTATTTT.

The chain joins TRBV6-5 to TRBJ2-3; TRBD2 agrees at 12 bases. Germline CDR1 MNHEY, CDR2 SVGAGI. The CDR3 has 16 residues. With 0 bases clipped from V and 4 bases from J, the junction kept 2 bases outside the gene matches. The CDR3 DNA reads TGTGCCAGCAGTTACTCGACTAGCGGGAGATCAGATACGCAGTATTTT. Translating it yields CASSYSTSGRSDTQYF.

This rearrangement joins TRBV12-5 to TRBJ1-1, with D possibly being TRBD1 (5 bases). The V end was cut by 5 bases, the J end by 4 bases, with 17 bases between. This CDR3 is built from 15 residues. Germline CDR1 and CDR2: LGHNT and FRNRAP. The CDR3 sequence is CASGPQPGRGTEAFF. The CDR3, as DNA: TGTGCTAGTGGTCCCCAGCCCGGGAGGGGCACTGAAGCTTTCTTT.

The gene calls are TRBV10-3 and TRBJ1-6, with no clear D. The CDR3 spans 14 residues. Germline lookup yields CDR1 ENHRY and CDR2 SYGVKD. V was pared by 4 bases and J by 11 bases, with 15 bases between. The CDR3 sequence: CAISASLERAPLHF. CDR3 DNA: TGTGCCATCAGTGCATCCCTGGAGAGGGCACCCCTCCACTTT.

CDR3 bases: TGTGCCAGTGCCCTACAGGGTTGGGACGAGCAGTACTTC. Its protein product is CASALQGWDEQYF. The V and J genes are TRBV19 and TRBJ2-7, with D perhaps TRBD1 (6 bases). V lost 8 bases to trimming and J lost 5 bases, with 16 bases between them. CDR3 size: 13 residues. CDR1 is LNHDA and CDR2 is SQIVND in the germline V gene (reference sequence).

This chain uses TRBV7-2 with TRBJ2-7; the D gene is possibly TRBD2 (5 bases). This CDR3 region has 16 residues. V was shortened by 0 bases and J by 6 bases, with 18 bases between the two germline ends. Germline V gene lookup returns CDR1 SGHTA and CDR2 FQGNSA. The CDR3 reads CASSLAPVLVAGEQYF. CDR3 DNA: TGTGCCAGCAGCTTAGCGCCAGTGCTGGTCGCGGGCGAGCAGTACTTC. Filled out from reference TRBV7-2 and TRBJ2-7, the complete variable domain reads GAGVSQSPSNKVTEKGKDVELRCDPISGHTALYWYRQSLGQGLEFLIYFQGNSAPDKSGLPSDRFSAERTGGSVSTLTIQRTQQEDSAVYLCASSLAPVLVAGEQYFGPGTRLTVT.

The chain recombines TRBV27 with TRBJ1-1; 7 positions agree with TRBD1. Unmatched junction bases numbered 4, after V lost 5 bases and J lost 4 bases. Germline CDR1 MNHEY, CDR2 SMNVEV (reference sequence). The CDR3 loop spans 13 amino acids. CDR3 sequence: CASSRDRATEAFF. CDR3 nucleotide sequence: TGTGCCAGCAGTCGAGACAGGGCCACTGAAGCTTTCTTT.

The V and J genes are TRBV5-6 and TRBJ1-6; D call uncertain. Germline CDR1 is SGHDT and CDR2 is YYEEEE. V dropped 0 bases and J dropped 6 bases, with 13 bases sitting between them. The CDR3 contains 16 residues. The CDR3 DNA sequence: TGTGCCAGCAGCTTGGAAGCCCTCTGGACTAATTCACCCCTCCACTTT. Amino acid sequence: CASSLEALWTNSPLHF.

This clone turned up a few times. V usage is TRBV9 and J usage is TRBJ2-1, with 8 bases that match TRBD2. With V trimmed by 0 bases and J by 3 bases, 5 bases remained unmatched. Germline CDR1 is SGDLS and CDR2 is YYNGEE. The CDR3 contains 16 residues. CDR3 DNA sequence: TGTGCCAGCAGCGTAGATCCTAGCGGGTACTACAATGAGCAGTTCTTC. It encodes CASSVDPSGYYNEQFF. The entire variable domain, with the rest obtained from reference TRBV9 and TRBJ2-1, is as follows: DSGVTQTPKHLITATGQRVTLRCSPRSGDLSVYWYQQSLDQGLQFLIQYYNGEERAKGNILERFSAQQFPDLHSELNLSSLELGDSALYFCASSVDPSGYYNEQFFGPGTRLTVL.